A single sample is the source of the 20 T cell receptor beta chains below, sequenced in a study of blood T cell repertoires in COVID-19. Generated by immunoSEQ multiplex PCR, the TCRdb table keeps only in-frame clones and is missing some. The sample carries approximately 170,000 clones, roughly 90% recorded once. Sequencing was done on a sample of peripheral blood. The receptor source for this set is a man in his 60s with active or convalescent COVID-19.

To note about this clone: Distinct nucleotide sequences in the sample also encode this CDR3. This rearrangement joins TRBV5-1 to TRBJ1-1; TRBD1 agrees at 7 bases. The J segment lost 0 bases and the V segment lost 0 bases, leaving 2 bases of the junction unmatched. Germline CDR1 SGHRS, CDR2 YFSETQ. The CDR3 spans 15 residues. CDR3: CASSLGTGVNTEAFF. CDR3 coding DNA: TGCGCCAGCAGCTTGGGAACAGGGGTGAACACTGAAGCTTTCTTT.

The CDR3 sequence is CASNNDRAGANVLTF. The CDR3 DNA reads as TGTGCCAGTAATAATGACAGAGCTGGGGCCAACGTCCTGACTTTC. The chain recombines TRBV19 with TRBJ2-6; possible D gene TRBD1, 5 bases. The CDR3 spans 15 residues. The V and J ends lost 7 bases and 2 bases respectively, with 12 bases between them. Germline-derived CDR1 and CDR2 are LNHDA and SQIVND (reference sequence). Supplemented by reference TRBV19 and TRBJ2-6, the full variable domain reads DGGITQSPKYLFRKEGQNVTLSCEQNLNHDAMYWYRQDPGQGLRLIYYSQIVNDFQKGDIAEGYSVSREKKESFPLTVTSAQKNPTAFYLCASNNDRAGANVLTFGAGSRLTVL.

The chain carries TRBV12-3 or TRBV12-4 and TRBJ2-1; the D gene is possibly TRBD1 (5 bases). The CDR3 consists of 12 residues. The V gene lost 2 bases and the J gene lost 15 bases, with 14 bases spanning the gap. The CDR3 DNA is TGTGCCAGCAGTTTATTTGTCGACAGCTGGTTCTTC. As protein: CASSLFVDSWFF.

As DNA, the CDR3 is TGTGCCAGCAGTTTATACAACCAAGAGACCCAGTACTTC. The encoded protein is CASSLYNQETQYF. V and J are TRBV27 and TRBJ2-5, with D unclear. Germline V gene sequence: CDR1 MNHEY, CDR2 SMNVEV (reference sequence). The CDR3 length is 13 residues. Trimming stripped 1 base from V and 0 bases from J, with 3 bases between.

This sequence joins TRBV7-9 and TRBJ1-4, with D tentatively TRBD1 (5 bases). Trimming stripped 5 bases from V and 6 bases from J, with 16 bases between. The CDR3 consists of 15 residues. The germline V gene encodes CDR1 SEHNR and CDR2 FQNEAQ (reference sequence). The CDR3 spells CASSPTGGVDEKLFF. The CDR3 DNA sequence: TGTGCCAGCAGCCCAACGGGAGGGGTAGATGAAAAACTGTTTTTT.

Only a few counts were recorded for this clone. This rearrangement joins TRBV5-1 to TRBJ1-3, with D possibly being TRBD1 (6 bases). This CDR3 contains 15 residues. Germline V gives CDR1 SGHRS, CDR2 YFSETQ. V lost 0 bases and J 2 bases, leaving 9 bases between the germline ends. CDR3 loop: CASSLGTATGNTIYF. DNA of the CDR3: TGCGCCAGCAGCTTGGGGACAGCTACTGGAAACACCATATATTTT.

The chain uses TRBV6-5 and TRBJ1-5, with D possibly being TRBD1 (5 bases). Germline loops: CDR1 MNHEY, CDR2 SVGAGI. The CDR3 extends over 13 amino acids. V dropped 6 bases and J dropped 5 bases, with 11 bases sitting between them. Here the CDR3 reads CASRKGRDQPQHF. Written as DNA, the CDR3 is TGTGCCAGCAGGAAGGGGAGGGATCAGCCCCAGCATTTT.

The J gene is TRBJ2-1, the V gene TRBV6-1; 10 bases align to TRBD1. This CDR3 contains 15 residues. Germline CDR1 reads MNHNS; CDR2 reads SASEGT. The junction had 3 bases not matched to a gene; V was cut back by 1 base and J by 6 bases. In nucleotides, the CDR3 is TGTGCCAGCAGTGAAGGGGGGACAGGGGTCAATGAGCAGTTCTTC. It yields the protein CASSEGGTGVNEQFF.

This rearrangement joins TRBV30 to TRBJ1-4; the D gene is possibly TRBD1 (6 bases). The V end lost 0 bases, the J end lost 8 bases, and 10 bases lay between the germline ends. The germline gives CDR1 GTSNPN, CDR2 SVGIG (reference sequence). This CDR3 contains 13 residues. In DNA form, the CDR3 reads TGTGCCTGGAGTGTAGGGGGAGGGGAAAAACTGTTTTTT. As protein: CAWSVGGGEKLFF.

The chain links TRBV7-9 to TRBJ2-7; 8 bases line up with TRBD2. Germline trimming cut 4 bases from V and 2 bases from J; bases unmatched to any gene: 10. The CDR3 has 16 amino acids. Germline CDR1 SEHNR, CDR2 FQNEAQ (reference sequence). The CDR3 spells CASSSSGGGTTYEQYF. CDR3 sequence (DNA): TGTGCCAGCAGCTCTTCCGGGGGGGGCACAACCTACGAGCAGTACTTC.

This chain joins TRBV7-8 and TRBJ2-5; weak D call: TRBD1 (5 bases). V was trimmed by 5 bases and J by 7 bases, leaving 14 bases between them. This CDR3 has 13 residues. Germline V lookup: CDR1 SGHVS, CDR2 FQNEAQ. CDR3 amino acids: CASSAVQQGTQYF. CDR3 DNA: TGTGCCAGCAGCGCGGTGCAGCAGGGGACCCAGTACTTC.

The chain combines TRBV6-5 with TRBJ1-6; a weak D match, TRBD1 (5 bases). Per the germline V gene, CDR1 is MNHEY and CDR2 is SVGAGI. Trimming took off 7 bases at V and 10 bases at J, with 14 bases between the two ends. The CDR3 consists of 13 residues. This CDR3 reads CASTGGVGSPLHF. The DNA for the CDR3 is TGTGCCAGCACGGGAGGGGTGGGATCACCCCTCCACTTT.

V gene TRBV6-5 combines with J gene TRBJ2-2; TRBD1 matches 9 bases. CDR3 length: 15 residues. J was trimmed by 6 bases and V by 5 bases; bases with no gene match: 7. Germline values: CDR1 MNHEY, CDR2 SVGAGI. Here the CDR3 reads CASSTRTGVAGELFF. The CDR3 coding sequence is TGTGCCAGCAGTACCCGGACAGGGGTCGCCGGGGAGCTGTTTTTT.

The gene calls are TRBV3-1 (or the pseudogene TRBV3-2) and TRBJ2-7, with D possibly TRBD1 on 5 matching bases. From germline, CDR1 is LGHDT and CDR2 YNNKEL (reference sequence). The CDR3 totals 16 residues. V lost 3 bases to trimming and J lost 2 bases, with 17 bases between them. DNA for the CDR3: TGTGCCAGCAGCCACAACAGGTGGGCCGTTGCCTACGAGCAGTACTTC. Translation gives CASSHNRWAVAYEQYF.

Here the CDR3 DNA reads TGCAGCGTTGGCTTTGGGGACAGGGGGCTGTTCTTC. It yields the protein CSVGFGDRGLFF. The rearrangement joins TRBV29-1 to TRBJ2-1, with 12 positions matching TRBD1. This CDR3 comprises 12 residues. CDR1 and CDR2 from the germline V gene are SQVTM and ANQGSEA. Losses at the gene ends were 4 bases for V and 15 bases for J; bases not matched to a gene: 7.

This clone is a singleton in its sample. The chain recombines TRBV3-1 (or the pseudogene TRBV3-2) with TRBJ2-2, with 14 bases identical to TRBD2. Losses at the gene ends were 4 bases for V and 5 bases for J; bases not matched to a gene: 0. Germline assignment: CDR1 LGHDT and CDR2 YNNKEL (reference sequence). This CDR3 comprises 15 residues. The CDR3 reads CASSRLAGGTGELFF. The DNA of the CDR3 is TGTGCCAGCAGCCGACTAGCGGGGGGGACCGGGGAGCTGTTTTTT.

This clone was observed a single time. The chain recombines TRBV7-9 with TRBJ1-1, with 9 positions matching TRBD1. CDR3 length equals 12 residues. Germline V gene lookup returns CDR1 SEHNR and CDR2 FQNEAQ (reference sequence). With 5 bases clipped from V and 10 bases from J, the junction kept 5 bases outside the gene matches. The CDR3 sequence is CASSQEDRGAFF. Written as DNA, the CDR3 is TGTGCCAGCAGCCAGGAGGACAGGGGAGCTTTCTTT. The full variable domain, rest sourced from reference TRBV7-9 and TRBJ1-1, is DTGVSQNPRHKITKRGQNVTFRCDPISEHNRLYWYRQTLGQGPEFLTYFQNEAQLEKSRLLSDRFSAERPKGSFSTLEIQRTEQGDSAMYLCASSQEDRGAFFGQGTRLTVV.

This chain links TRBV19 with TRBJ1-3, with 8 bases matching TRBD1. The junction had 9 bases not matched to a gene; V was cut back by 8 bases and J by 3 bases. CDR1 and CDR2 from the germline V gene are LNHDA and SQIVND (reference sequence). This CDR3 spans 15 amino acids. CDR3 sequence reads: CASDDRGGRGNTIYF. The CDR3 coding sequence is TGTGCCAGTGACGACAGGGGAGGCCGTGGAAACACCATATATTTT.

This chain uses TRBV4-1 with TRBJ1-2; 8 positions match TRBD1. The CDR3 extends over 14 amino acids. Trimming cost V 0 bases and J 4 bases; bases outside gene matches: 1. Germline CDR1 reads MGHRA; CDR2 reads YSYEKL. This CDR3 reads CASSQDRGPYGYTF. The DNA of the CDR3 is TGCGCCAGCAGCCAAGACAGGGGGCCCTATGGCTACACCTTC.

The V call is TRBV6-5, the J call TRBJ1-1; TRBD1 is a possible D gene (5 bases). V was cut by 1 base and J by 4 bases, with 13 bases left in between. This CDR3 spans 15 amino acids. Germline loops: CDR1 MNHEY, CDR2 SVGAGI. The CDR3 here is CASSYFGAGGTEAFF. The CDR3 bases are TGTGCCAGCAGTTACTTCGGGGCGGGAGGCACTGAAGCTTTCTTT.